A selection of T cell receptor beta chains follows, all from one sample in a study of cytomegalovirus exposure and HLA in healthy donors. Only in-frame clones appear in the TCRdb table, and some are missing; sequencing was by immunoSEQ multiplex PCR. The sample contains more than 150,000 clones, around 78% of which appear only once. The sequencing sample was made of PBMCs. These TCRs come from a man in his forties or fifties in good health and CMV-seronegative. CDR3s include the opening cysteine and the closing phenylalanine or tryptophan. D genes are given only for firm matches. Size tells how often a clone was seen (once, few, many) or the class of an expanded clone, and some rows leave it out.

abundance	d_gene	v_gene	j_gene	CDR3nt	CDR3aa
-	-	TRBV7-3	TRBJ2-7	TGTGCCAGCAGCTCCGGCCTAGGCTCTTCCTACGAGCAGTACTTC	CASSSGLGSSYEQYF
-	-	TRBV5-6	TRBJ2-5	TGTGCCAGCAGCCATCAAGAGACCCAGTACTTC	CASSHQETQYF
-	TRBD1	TRBV28	TRBJ1-2	TGTGCCAGCAGTTTCGGGACAGGGGAAGATAACTATGGCTACACCTTC	CASSFGTGEDNYGYTF
-	-	TRBV6-1	TRBJ2-4	TGTGCCAGCATCTTAGCGCGAACCAAAAACATTCAGTACTTC	CASILARTKNIQYF
once	-	TRBV5-1	TRBJ2-3	TGCGCCAGCAGCAGGAAGGCTCAGGGGACAGATACGCAGTATTTT	CASSRKAQGTDTQYF
-	-	TRBV30	TRBJ1-2	TGTGCCTGGAGTGTCGGTCAGGGAAATGGCTACACCTTC	CAWSVGQGNGYTF
-	-	TRBV5-6	TRBJ2-6	TGTGCCAGCAGCCAGAACAGGGCTGGGGCCAACGTCCTGACTTTC	CASSQNRAGANVLTF
-	-	TRBV4-2	TRBJ2-3	TGTGCCAGCAGCCAGCTCAGACGGGGGACAGATACGCAGTATTTT	CASSQLRRGTDTQYF
-	TRBD2	TRBV7-2	TRBJ2-3	TGTGCCAGCAGCCGAGGACTAGCGGGAGTCCTCGTCACAGATACGCAGTATTTT	CASSRGLAGVLVTDTQYF
-	-	TRBV6-5	TRBJ1-4	TGTGCCAGCAGTTCCCCGGGACAAGGGAGTGAAAAACTGTTTTTT	CASSSPGQGSEKLFF